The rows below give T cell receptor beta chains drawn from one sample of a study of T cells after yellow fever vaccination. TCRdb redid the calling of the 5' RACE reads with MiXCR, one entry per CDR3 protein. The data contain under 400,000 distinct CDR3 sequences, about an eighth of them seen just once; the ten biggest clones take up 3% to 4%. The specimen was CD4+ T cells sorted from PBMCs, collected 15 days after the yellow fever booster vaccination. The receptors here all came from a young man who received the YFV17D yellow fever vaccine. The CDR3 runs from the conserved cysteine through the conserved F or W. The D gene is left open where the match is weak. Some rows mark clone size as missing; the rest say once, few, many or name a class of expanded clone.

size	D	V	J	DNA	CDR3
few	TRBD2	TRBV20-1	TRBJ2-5	TGCAGTGCTACCGGGGGGCTAGCGGGGCTCCAAGAGACCCAGTACTTC	CSATGGLAGLQETQYF
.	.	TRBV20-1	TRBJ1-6	TGCAGTGCTAGGAGCCTATCGGGACCCCTCCACTTT	CSARSLSGPLHF
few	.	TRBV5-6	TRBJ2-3	TGTGCCAGCGCCACAGGGGAGGTGACAGATACGCAGTATTTT	CASATGEVTDTQYF
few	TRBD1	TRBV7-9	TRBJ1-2	TGTGCCAGCAGGCCTAAAAACTTACAGGGGGCCGTAAGCTATGGCTACACCTTC	CASRPKNLQGAVSYGYTF
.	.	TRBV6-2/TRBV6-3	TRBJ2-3	TGTGCCAGCAGTTACTCGCCTAGCTCAGATACGCAGTATTTT	CASSYSPSSDTQYF
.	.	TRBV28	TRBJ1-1	TGTGCCAGCACCCTAGAGGGGTGGGTCACAGGCAGGAACTTGAACACTGAAGCTTTCTTT	CASTLEGWVTGRNLNTEAFF
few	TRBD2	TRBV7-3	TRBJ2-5	TGTGCCAGCAGCCCTACTAGCGCCCAAGAGACCCAGTACTTC	CASSPTSAQETQYF
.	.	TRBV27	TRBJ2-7	TGTGCCAGCAGTCCCCGACAGGTGGGGTACGAGCAGTACTTC	CASSPRQVGYEQYF
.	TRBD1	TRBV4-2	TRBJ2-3	TGTGCCAGCAGCCAACTCGGGACAGGGCAAGATACGCAGTATTTT	CASSQLGTGQDTQYF
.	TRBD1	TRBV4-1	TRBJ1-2	TGCGCCAGCAGCCCCAGGGACAGTACCTATGGCTACACCTTC	CASSPRDSTYGYTF
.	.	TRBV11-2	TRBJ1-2	TGTGCCAGCAGCTTAGAGGCGGGGGGCCGCTACACCTTC	CASSLEAGGRYTF
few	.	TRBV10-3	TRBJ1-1	TGTGCCATCAGCAACCCGGGACGGAAGAACACTGAAGCTTTCTTT	CAISNPGRKNTEAFF
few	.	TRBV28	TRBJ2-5	TGTGCCAGCAGTTCTGCAGGGTACCAAGAGACCCAGTACTTC	CASSSAGYQETQYF
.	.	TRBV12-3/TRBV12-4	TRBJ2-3	TGTGCCAGCAGTTTGATGACTAGCACAGATACGCAGTATTTT	CASSLMTSTDTQYF
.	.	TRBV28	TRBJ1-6	TGTGCCAGCGGCTCACGGTTCGGGTCACCCCTCCACTTT	CASGSRFGSPLHF
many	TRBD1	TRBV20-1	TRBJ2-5	TGCAGTAATACAGGGGGCCAGGAGACCCAGTACTTC	CSNTGGQETQYF
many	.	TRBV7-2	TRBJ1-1	TGTGCCAGCAGTTTTCAGGGCAAGGGGACTGAAGCTTTCTTT	CASSFQGKGTEAFF
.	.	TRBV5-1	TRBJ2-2	TGCGCCAGCAGCTTGGATGCGGGTTTTGGCGGGGAGCTGTTTTTT	CASSLDAGFGGELFF
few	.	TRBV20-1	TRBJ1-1	TGCAGTGCTCCACATAAGGGACATCCGAACACTGAAGCTTTCTTT	CSAPHKGHPNTEAFF
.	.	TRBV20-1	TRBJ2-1	TGCAGTGCTAGAGGCAACACCTATTATGAGCAGTTCTTC	CSARGNTYYEQFF
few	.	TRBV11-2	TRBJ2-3	TGTGCCAGCAGCACATATACAGGACCCACAGATACGCAGTATTTT	CASSTYTGPTDTQYF
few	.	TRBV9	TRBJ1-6	TGTGCCAGCAGCGTCAGGGTGTTAGGCTCACCCCTCCACTTT	CASSVRVLGSPLHF
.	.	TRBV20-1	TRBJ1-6	TGCAGTGCTAGCTACCGGGACTGGCTGGCCCTCCACTTT	CSASYRDWLALHF
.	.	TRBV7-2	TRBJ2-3	TGTGCCAGCAGCTTTGCCTTATTAAACAGGGCGAGCACAGATACGCAGTATTTT	CASSFALLNRASTDTQYF
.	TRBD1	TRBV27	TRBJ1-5	TGTGCCAGCAGTTTAAGGGGGCGACGGAGTCAGCCCCAGCATTTT	CASSLRGRRSQPQHF
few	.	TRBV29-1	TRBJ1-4	TGCAGCGTTGGGGGGGCCGGTGAAAAACTGTTTTTT	CSVGGAGEKLFF
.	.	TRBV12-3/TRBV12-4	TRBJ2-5	TGTGCCAGCACCATCAATCGGAGAGAGACCCAGTACTTC	CASTINRRETQYF
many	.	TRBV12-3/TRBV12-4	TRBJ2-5	TGTGCCAGCAGTGACAACAGGGATCTAGAGACCCAGTACTTC	CASSDNRDLETQYF
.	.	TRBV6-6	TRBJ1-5	TGTGCCAGCAGCTATCCTATTTCCGGGGGTCAGCCCCAGCATTTT	CASSYPISGGQPQHF
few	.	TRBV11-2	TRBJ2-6	TGTGCCAGCAGCTTATTGTATACTGGGGCCAACGTCCTGACTTTC	CASSLLYTGANVLTF
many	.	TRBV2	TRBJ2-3	TGTGCCAGCAGTAATAGGAGGAGCACAGATACGCAGTATTTT	CASSNRRSTDTQYF
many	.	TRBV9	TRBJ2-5	TGTGCCAGCAGCGTAGTACGACTAGAAGAGACCCAGTACTTC	CASSVVRLEETQYF
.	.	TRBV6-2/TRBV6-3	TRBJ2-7	TGTGCCAGCAGTTACTCGCTCGGAAGTTCCTACGAGCAGTACTTC	CASSYSLGSSYEQYF